The 20 T cell receptor beta chains below were found in one sample sequenced in a study of graft-versus-host responses after intestinal transplantation. Antigens of these TCRs are unknown. Generated by immunoSEQ multiplex PCR, the TCRdb table keeps only in-frame clones and is missing some. This table holds about 120,000 clones, over 80% found once. Sequenced material: unstimulated CD4+ T cells sorted from spleen or lymph node cells, taken before intestinal transplant. The source is a human donor who received an intestinal transplant.

V usage is TRBV25-1 and J usage is TRBJ2-7; D remains ambiguous. This CDR3 is built from 11 residues. The V end lost 4 bases, the J end lost 9 bases, and 10 bases lay between the germline ends. Per germline, CDR1 MGHDK and CDR2 SYGVNS. This CDR3 reads CASSGGKGQYF. CDR3 in DNA: TGTGCCAGCAGTGGGGGTAAAGGGCAGTACTTC.

The CDR3: CASSLGNTDTQYF. In nucleotides, the CDR3 is TGCGCCAGCAGCTTGGGGAACACAGATACGCAGTATTTT. This chain uses TRBV5-1 with TRBJ2-3; D is uncertain. Per the germline V gene, CDR1 is SGHRS and CDR2 is YFSETQ. With 0 bases removed from V and 2 bases from J, the gap between germline ends came to 4 bases. CDR3 length: 13 amino acids.

The chain has TRBV5-1 and TRBJ2-2, with a possible D match to TRBD1 (6 bases). This CDR3 is built from 14 residues. The ends were cut back, 1 base at V and 7 bases at J, with 11 bases in the middle. Germline CDR1 and CDR2: SGHRS and YFSETQ. CDR3 nucleotide sequence: TGCGCCAGCAGCTTGTTCGAGGGGGACGGGGAGCTGTTTTTT. Amino acids: CASSLFEGDGELFF.

The chain carries TRBV21-1 and TRBJ2-3; the table calls TRBD2, which could not be checked here. TRBV21-1 counts as a pseudogene. The CDR3 covers 15 residues. CDR3 amino acids: CASSSRAGLTDTQYF. In DNA form, the CDR3 reads TGTGCCAGCAGCAGTCGGGCGGGCCTCACAGATACGCAGTATTTT.

The chain joins TRBV6-1 to TRBJ2-5, with D tentatively TRBD2 (7 bases). Germline loops: CDR1 MNHNS, CDR2 SASEGT. This CDR3 has 13 residues. The germline V and J ends were trimmed by 6 bases and 5 bases, with 13 bases remaining between them. CDR3: CASRQGGRETQYF. The CDR3 bases are TGTGCCAGCAGACAGGGAGGGAGGGAGACCCAGTACTTC.

The V gene is TRBV6-1, the J gene TRBJ2-7; D is perhaps TRBD1 or TRBD2 (5 bases each). CDR1 is MNHNS and CDR2 is SASEGT in the germline V gene. V dropped 5 bases and J dropped 4 bases, with 15 bases sitting between them. This CDR3 spans 14 amino acids. CDR3 sequence reads: CASSITGPFYEQYF. The CDR3 coding sequence is TGTGCCAGCAGTATCACGGGACCCTTTTACGAGCAGTACTTC.

J is TRBJ2-7 and V is TRBV7-8, with D unclear. The CDR3 extends over 14 amino acids. CDR1 and CDR2 from the germline V gene are SGHVS and FQNEAQ. V shed 3 bases and J shed 2 bases, with 11 bases lying between them. The CDR3 region is CASSLSVPAYEQYF. The CDR3 nucleotides are TGTGCCAGCAGCTTGAGCGTCCCAGCCTACGAGCAGTACTTC. The variable domain in full, completed from reference TRBV7-8 and TRBJ2-7, reads GAGVSQSPRYKVAKRGQDVALRCDPISGHVSLFWYQQALGQGPEFLTYFQNEAQLDKSGLPSDRFFAERPEGSVSTLKIQRTQQEDSAVYLCASSLSVPAYEQYFGPGTRLTVT.

This clone was detected once. The V call is TRBV28, the J call TRBJ2-2; possibly TRBD1 or TRBD2 for D (5 bases each). CDR1 is MDHEN and CDR2 is SYDVKM in the germline V gene. There are 14 residues in the CDR3. The ends were cut back, 3 bases at V and 7 bases at J, with 12 bases in the middle. CDR3 amino acids: CASSFLGTGGELFF. The CDR3 region has the DNA TGTGCCAGCAGTTTCCTAGGGACGGGCGGGGAGCTGTTTTTT.

The V and J genes are TRBV5-1 and TRBJ2-3; D is perhaps TRBD1 (5 bases). Trimming removed 0 bases from V and 4 bases from J, with 6 bases in between. Per the germline V gene, CDR1 is SGHRS and CDR2 is YFSETQ. This CDR3 is 13 amino acids long. The CDR3 protein is CASSLAGPDTQYF. CDR3 DNA sequence: TGCGCCAGCAGCTTGGCAGGGCCAGATACGCAGTATTTT.

The chain recombines TRBV27 with TRBJ2-7; 8 bases agree with TRBD1. The V segment lost 6 bases and the J segment 7 bases; nucleotides outside the gene matches: 11. Germline assignment: CDR1 MNHEY and CDR2 SMNVEV (reference sequence). This CDR3 has 14 amino acids. CDR3 protein: CASRSRGLPGEQYF. The DNA of the CDR3 is TGTGCCAGCAGGTCCAGGGGGCTCCCGGGGGAGCAGTACTTC.

The CDR3 DNA reads TGTGCCAGCAGCGTAGTCCCGGGAGGGTCCTACAATGAGCAGTTCTTC. It yields the protein CASSVVPGGSYNEQFF. This sequence joins TRBV9 and TRBJ2-1; 8 nucleotides line up with TRBD2. Germline CDR1 and CDR2: SGDLS and YYNGEE. V dropped 0 bases and J dropped 1; count of bases not matched to a gene: 3. The CDR3 has 16 residues.

The chain couples TRBV5-1 to TRBJ2-3, with D perhaps TRBD1 or TRBD2 (6 bases each). CDR1 and CDR2 from the germline V gene are SGHRS and YFSETQ. The CDR3 covers 16 residues. V dropped 4 bases and J dropped 2 bases, with 17 bases sitting between them. The CDR3 spells CASSAGHPILTDTQYF. In nucleotides, the CDR3 is TGCGCCAGCAGCGCGGGACACCCGATCCTCACAGATACGCAGTATTTT.

The chain is built from TRBV27 and TRBJ2-5; D may be TRBD2 (6 bases). CDR1 and CDR2 (germline): MNHEY, SMNVEV (reference sequence). The V end lost 1 base, the J end lost 0 bases, and 6 bases lay between the germline ends. This CDR3 has 14 residues. CDR3 sequence reads: CASSLWGDQETQYF. CDR3 in DNA: TGTGCCAGCAGTTTATGGGGGGACCAAGAGACCCAGTACTTC.

In this sample, this clone turned up a few times. The J gene is TRBJ2-6, the V gene TRBV6-4; 7 bases line up with TRBD1. In germline, CDR1 is MRHNA, CDR2 SNTAGT. The CDR3 has 18 residues. J was trimmed by 0 bases and V by 4 bases; bases with no gene match: 9. The CDR3, as DNA: TGTGCCAGCAGTGTAACCGGGACAGTCGCCTCTGGGGCCAACGTCCTGACTTTC. Protein sequence: CASSVTGTVASGANVLTF.

V usage is TRBV29-1 and J usage is TRBJ2-5; TRBD2 aligns across 10 bases. Trimming removed 2 bases from V and 5 bases from J; junction bases left unmatched: 8. This CDR3 spans 15 amino acids. Germline V gene sequence: CDR1 SQVTM, CDR2 ANQGSEA. The CDR3 loop reads CSVEKAGGPRETQYF. CDR3 coding DNA: TGCAGCGTTGAAAAAGCGGGAGGGCCGCGGGAGACCCAGTACTTC.

This chain joins TRBV6-1 and TRBJ1-5; D uncertain. Deletions cut 0 bases from V and 3 bases from J, with 15 bases between. Germline V CDR1 and CDR2: MNHNS, SASEGT. CDR3 length: 17 amino acids. CDR3: CASSEAYRPLHNQPQHF. CDR3 DNA: TGTGCCAGCAGTGAAGCGTATCGCCCACTTCACAATCAGCCCCAGCATTTT.

This chain links TRBV5-1 with TRBJ2-4; no clear D gene. Between the trimmed V and J ends, which lost 0 bases and 7 bases, there was a span of 8 bases. The germline V gene has CDR1 SGHRS and CDR2 YFSETQ. The CDR3 sequence is 13 residues long. Here the CDR3 reads CASSLEYGNIQYF. In DNA form, the CDR3 reads TGCGCCAGCAGCTTGGAATACGGGAACATTCAGTACTTC.

This chain uses TRBV5-1 with TRBJ1-2; 9 bases agree with TRBD1. The CDR3 loop spans 13 amino acids. The J segment lost 7 bases and the V segment lost 2 bases, leaving 3 bases of the junction unmatched. In germline, CDR1 is SGHRS, CDR2 YFSETQ. DNA of the CDR3: TGCGCCAGCAGCTTCACAGGGGGCGGTGGCTACACCTTC. Translating gives CASSFTGGGGYTF.

The chain has TRBV9 and TRBJ2-7, with D unclear. Trimming shortened V by 1 base and J by 2 bases, and 10 bases separated the two germline ends. Germline assignment: CDR1 SGDLS and CDR2 YYNGEE. This CDR3 contains 14 residues. This chain's CDR3 is CASSVQGATYEQYF. The CDR3 DNA reads TGTGCCAGCAGCGTACAAGGTGCGACCTACGAGCAGTACTTC.

The DNA of the CDR3 is TGTGCCAGCAGTGAAGGGACTCCTTTGGGCTACACCTTC. Its protein product is CASSEGTPLGYTF. The rearrangement links TRBV6-1 to TRBJ1-2; D remains unclear. This CDR3 has 13 residues. Per the germline V gene, CDR1 is MNHNS and CDR2 is SASEGT. Between the trimmed V and J ends, which lost 1 base and 8 bases, there was a span of 11 bases.